Given below is one T cell receptor beta chain in context. This specimen comes from a study of Ad26.COV2.S vaccination and SARS-CoV-2 variants. Study-wide context: The donor was enrolled in the Ad26.COV2.S arm of the COV1001 trial. Intramuscular Ad26.COV2.S doses were given once or twice, 56 days apart.

Treatment noted: roughly 20 received Ad26.COV2.S at low or high dose, single or two shots; 5 received placebo; per-sample allocation not given. It was on day 63 after the first vaccine or placebo injection that samples were taken. The repertoire was sequenced with immunoSEQ multiplex PCR; TCRdb's copy has only in-frame clones and lacks some. The sample records roughly 400,000 clones, 92% being singletons. This material consisted of peripheral blood, taken in a trial of Ad26.COV2.S vaccine versus placebo. This TCR derives from a person aged 18 to 59 who received the Ad26.COV2.S COVID-19 vaccine or a placebo.

This chain's CDR3 is CASSIARQPQHF. The CDR3, as DNA: TGTGCCAGTAGTATAGCGCGGCAGCCCCAGCATTTT. The V and J genes are TRBV19 and TRBJ1-5; D is ambiguous. Trimming shortened V by 1 base and J by 7 bases, and 5 bases separated the two germline ends. CDR1 and CDR2 from the germline V gene are LNHDA and SQIVND (reference sequence). The CDR3 totals 12 residues.